This TCR beta chain stems from a study of radiation and T cells in renal cell carcinoma. Some clones are missing from TCRdb's copy, which holds only in-frame ones; the method was immunoSEQ multiplex PCR. The data show about 59,000 clones, 60% to 85% seen once. Worth noting for this clone: Its target is unknown.

Time point of the sample: baseline pretreatment blood. Stated treatment: 15 Gy SBRT to primary tumor, nephrectomy 4 weeks later. With 4 bases removed from V and 1 base from J, the gap between germline ends came to 8 bases. The CDR3 contains 14 residues. Germline CDR1 SGHRS, CDR2 YFSETQ. Study outcomes and limitations: No pretreatment tumor biopsies were available for baseline clonotypes.

The chain links TRBV5-1 to TRBJ1-4, with a tentative D call TRBD1 (5 bases). The source is a man aged 60-69 years with renal cell carcinoma. This sample comprised blood, obtained from a patient whose treatment included radiotherapy and nephrectomy. The CDR3 region is CASSPGLTNEKLFF. The CDR3 coding sequence is TGCGCCAGCAGCCCAGGGTTAACTAATGAAAAACTGTTTTTT. Complete variable domain (other parts from reference TRBV5-1 and TRBJ1-4): KAGVTQTPRYLIKTRGQQVTLSCSPISGHRSVSWYQQTPGQGLQFLFEYFSETQRNKGNFPGRFSGRQFSNSRSEMNVSTLELGDSALYLCASSPGLTNEKLFFGSGTQLSVL.